This is a list of T cell receptor beta chains from one sample in a study of blood T cell repertoires in COVID-19. The assay was immunoSEQ multiplex PCR, and TCRdb's table has in-frame clones only and misses some. Here the sample spans hundreds of thousands of clones, approximately 82% being singletons. The sequenced sample was peripheral blood. The receptors come from a woman aged 80 or older with active or convalescent COVID-19. CDR3s include the opening cysteine and the closing phenylalanine or tryptophan. The D gene is left open where the match is weak. Not every row has a clone size; where given, it reads once, few, many or a size class.

>few|14|TRBV11-2|TRBD2|TRBJ2-2
TGTGCCAGCAGCTTAGGGACTAGCACCGGGGAGCTGTTTTTT
CASSLGTSTGELFF
>NA|15|TRBV30|NA|TRBJ1-1
TGTGCCTGGAGTGTACAGGGATGGGGGAACACTGAAGCTTTCTTT
CAWSVQGWGNTEAFF
>NA|12|TRBV29-1|TRBD1|TRBJ1-5
TGCAGCGTTGGGACAGGGAATCAGCCCCAGCATTTT
CSVGTGNQPQHF
>NA|17|TRBV30|TRBD2|TRBJ2-7
TGTGCCTGGAGTGTAGGGACTAGCGGGATACTTCCCTACGAGCAGTACTTC
CAWSVGTSGILPYEQYF
>few|14|TRBV11-2|NA|TRBJ2-7
TGTGCCAGCAGCCCATTCGACAGGTCCTACGAGCAGTACTTC
CASSPFDRSYEQYF
>NA|15|TRBV2|NA|TRBJ1-1
TGTGCCAGCAGTGAACGAGGACAGTACAACACTGAAGCTTTCTTT
CASSERGQYNTEAFF
>NA|17|TRBV15|TRBD2|TRBJ2-1
TGTGCCACCAGCAGAGAGGGTCGCGGGAGCTCCTACAATGAGCAGTTCTTC
CATSREGRGSSYNEQFF
>NA|16|TRBV6-2/TRBV6-3|NA|TRBJ2-2
TGTGCCAGCAGCCACTCAGGGGACACACTCACCGGGGAGCTGTTTTTT
CASSHSGDTLTGELFF
>NA|15|TRBV6-5|NA|TRBJ2-1
TGTGCCAGCAGCCTAGCGTCTAGCTCCTACAATGAGCAGTTCTTC
CASSLASSSYNEQFF
>once|15|TRBV28|NA|TRBJ2-5
TGTGCCAGCAGTTATGGACAGCTTCCCCAAGAGACCCAGTACTTC
CASSYGQLPQETQYF
>NA|15|TRBV11-2|TRBD1|TRBJ2-3
TGTGCCAGCAGCATGTGGGGACAGCGCACAGATACGCAGTATTTT
CASSMWGQRTDTQYF
>NA|15|TRBV2|NA|TRBJ1-5
TGTGCCAGCAGTGACGACAGTAGAAGCAATCAGCCCCAGCATTTT
CASSDDSRSNQPQHF
>NA|17|TRBV9|TRBD1|TRBJ1-1
TGTGCCAGCAGCGCCCCACCTGGACAGGGGATGAACACTGAAGCTTTCTTT
CASSAPPGQGMNTEAFF
>NA|11|TRBV5-1|NA|TRBJ1-1
TGCGCCAGCAGCTTGGGGGCCGGAGCTTTCTTT
CASSLGAGAFF
>NA|15|TRBV2|NA|TRBJ2-5
TGTGCCAGCAGAGAAACCAGGATTAATCGAGAGACCCAGTACTTC
CASRETRINRETQYF
>NA|14|TRBV3-1/TRBV3-2|NA|TRBJ1-3
TGTGCCAGCAGCCGGGGGGTGGACGGAAACACCATATATTTT
CASSRGVDGNTIYF
>NA|14|TRBV3-1/TRBV3-2|TRBD1|TRBJ2-7
TGTGCCAGCAGCCCGACAGGGAGCTCCTACGAGCAGTACTTC
CASSPTGSSYEQYF
>NA|16|TRBV2|NA|TRBJ2-3
TGTGCCAGCAGTGAATCGTTAACAGGTAGCACAGATACGCAGTATTTT
CASSESLTGSTDTQYF
>NA|14|TRBV27|NA|TRBJ1-2
TGTGCCAGCAGTCCCCAGACAGCAGTCTATGGCTACACCTTC
CASSPQTAVYGYTF
>few|12|TRBV28|NA|TRBJ1-2
TGTGCCAGCAGTTCGAACACCTATGGCTACACCTTC
CASSSNTYGYTF
>NA|14|TRBV19|TRBD1|TRBJ1-5
TGTGCCAGTAGTATAAGGGGGCTTAATCAGCCCCAGCATTTT
CASSIRGLNQPQHF
>once|15|TRBV6-1|TRBD1|TRBJ1-2
TGTGCCAGCAGTGAAAGTACAGGGGGCGTGTATGGCTACACCTTC
CASSESTGGVYGYTF
>NA|13|TRBV2|NA|TRBJ1-2
TGTGCCAGCAGCGAGGGGGGAGGGTATGGCTACACCTTC
CASSEGGGYGYTF
>NA|16|TRBV11-2|NA|TRBJ1-3
TGTGCCAGCAGCTTAGATCAGGCGAGCTCTGGAAACACCATATATTTT
CASSLDQASSGNTIYF
>NA|12|TRBV6-5|NA|TRBJ1-6
TGTGCCAGCAGTTACGGCGGCGGGCCCCTCCACTTT
CASSYGGGPLHF
>few|13|TRBV3-1/TRBV3-2|NA|TRBJ1-2
TGTGCCAGCAGCCAAGGCCACAGCTATGGCTACACCTTC
CASSQGHSYGYTF
>NA|15|TRBV5-1|TRBD1|TRBJ1-1
TGCGCCAGCCGTCTGGGGACAGAATTGAACACTGAAGCTTTCTTT
CASRLGTELNTEAFF
>NA|17|TRBV11-2|NA|TRBJ1-1
TGTGCCAGCAGCCCACTAGGGGGGGGAAAGGGGAACACTGAAGCTTTCTTT
CASSPLGGGKGNTEAFF
>NA|13|TRBV12-3/TRBV12-4|NA|TRBJ1-1
TGTGCCAGCAGTTTTTCAGTTAACACTGAAGCTTTCTTT
CASSFSVNTEAFF
>NA|14|TRBV5-5|NA|TRBJ2-7
TGTGCCAGCAGCTTGGACACGGGATTCTACGAGCAGTACTTC
CASSLDTGFYEQYF
>NA|14|TRBV2|NA|TRBJ2-1
TGTGCCAGCACCCTACTTTCCTCCTACAATGAGCAGTTCTTC
CASTLLSSYNEQFF
>NA|14|TRBV5-6|NA|TRBJ2-2
TGTGCCAGCAGCTTGGTAAGCGGCACCGGGGAGCTGTTTTTT
CASSLVSGTGELFF
>once|13|TRBV12-3/TRBV12-4|NA|TRBJ1-3
TGTGCCAGCAGTGGACAAACAGGAAACACCATATATTTT
CASSGQTGNTIYF
>few|14|TRBV7-2|TRBD1|TRBJ1-1
TGTGCCAGCAGCCTACAGGGGGTTGTCACTGAAGCTTTCTTT
CASSLQGVVTEAFF
>NA|16|TRBV5-1|TRBD1|TRBJ2-1
TGCGCCAGCAGCTTGGGCTTCAGGACAGGGGTTCATGAGCAGTTCTTC
CASSLGFRTGVHEQFF
>NA|12|TRBV2|TRBD1|TRBJ1-2
TGTGCCAGCAGACAGGGGGCGCGGGGCTACACCTTC
CASRQGARGYTF
>NA|16|TRBV5-1|TRBD2|TRBJ2-1
TGCGCCAGCAGCCCACCACTAGCGGCCTCCTACAATGAGCAGTTCTTC
CASSPPLAASYNEQFF
>NA|17|TRBV3-1/TRBV3-2|TRBD1|TRBJ1-2
TGTGCCAGCAGCCCCACCGGGACAGGGATTGGCTCGAGTGGCTACACCTTC
CASSPTGTGIGSSGYTF
>NA|12|TRBV7-9|NA|TRBJ1-1
TGTGCCAGCAGCCTACTCGGTCGTGAAGCTTTCTTT
CASSLLGREAFF
>NA|14|TRBV6-5|TRBD2|TRBJ2-1
TGTGCCAGCAGTCGACTAGCTCCTTACAATGAGCAGTTCTTC
CASSRLAPYNEQFF
>NA|15|TRBV9|NA|TRBJ1-1
TGTGCCAGCAGCGAACCAGGAGGCCGGGACACTGAAGCTTTCTTT
CASSEPGGRDTEAFF
>NA|13|TRBV5-5|TRBD1|TRBJ2-3
TGTGCCAGCAGCATCGACAGGGAAGGTACGCAGTATTTT
CASSIDREGTQYF
>NA|16|TRBV28|TRBD2|TRBJ2-1
TGTGCCAGCAGTGGAGGAGCGGGAGGGCCGGGTAATGAGCAGTTCTTC
CASSGGAGGPGNEQFF
>NA|17|TRBV27|TRBD1|TRBJ1-5
TGTGCCAGCAGTTTCTCCAGACAGGGGCCTAGCAATCAGCCCCAGCATTTT
CASSFSRQGPSNQPQHF